This T cell receptor beta chain was observed in a study of response to subunit inactivated influenza vaccine. General study results and limits: There was a suggestion from the authors that each seasonal influenza vaccination recruits few new T cells.

Germline lookup yields CDR1 LNHNV and CDR2 YYDKDF (reference sequence). This CDR3 is 13 amino acids long. V was trimmed by 2 bases and J by 8 bases, leaving 9 bases between them. TCRdb redid the calling of the RT-PCR reads with MiXCR, one entry per CDR3 protein. Of 500,000 to 600,000 distinct CDR3 sequences detected, about 11% appear once; the ten largest clones hold approximately 9.9%. This clonotype was counted at least ten times. Its antigen remains unidentified. This same sample was also part of a study on T cells expressing NK-cell markers. That work adds: TCR beta cDNA was generated via 5'RACE template switching incorporating UMIs. Among the experiments, several used an anti-gamma-delta TCR antibody to restrict sorting to alpha-beta TCR T cells. A handful of donors had dominant NKG2C+ clonotypes that comprised roughly 1.0-8% of their CD8+ T cells. There were a handful of donors in whom these clonotypes also led the CD3+CD56-NKG2C+ fraction.

The chain carries TRBV15 and TRBJ2-2; D not resolved. This specimen consisted of PBMCs from blood, obtained on the day of vaccination. This TCR derives from a man aged 50 to 60 who received an inactivated influenza vaccine. In DNA form, the CDR3 reads TGTGCCACCAGCAGACCCACTAAAGGGGAGCTGTTTTTT. It codes for CATSRPTKGELFF.